Following are 25 T cell receptor beta chains from one sample sequenced in a study of blood T cells in healthy people across ages. A second PCR, run for about 7 to 11 cycles, used a sample-barcoded 5' primer plus a J-beta primer mix. Each CDR3 protein gets one entry after TCRdb re-called the 5' RACE reads with MiXCR. The table has roughly 800,000 distinct CDR3 sequences, less than 70% seen once. The sequenced material came from blood. The receptors come from a man aged 80 or over in good health.

The chain recombines TRBV5-4 with TRBJ2-3, with D unresolved. Germline-derived CDR1 and CDR2 are SGHNT and YYREEE (reference sequence). This CDR3 has 14 residues. Trimming cost V 0 bases and J 6 bases, with 11 bases left between them. The CDR3 protein is CASSLAGWVDTQYF. The CDR3 nucleotides read TGTGCCAGCAGCTTGGCCGGGTGGGTTGATACGCAGTATTTT.

Here the CDR3 reads CASSLSIFRGPRRSYNEQFF. CDR3 sequence (DNA): TGTGCCAGCAGTTTATCGATTTTCCGTGGGCCGAGGAGGTCCTACAATGAGCAGTTCTTC. This chain joins TRBV27 and TRBJ2-1, with D perhaps TRBD2 (5 bases). The CDR3 extends over 20 amino acids. The V gene's germline CDR1 is MNHEY and CDR2 SMNVEV (reference sequence). V shed 0 bases and J shed 1 base, with 22 bases lying between them.

This clonotype occurred a few times. The rearrangement joins TRBV29-1 to TRBJ2-7; TRBD1 is a possible D gene (5 bases). With 6 bases removed from V and 4 bases from J, the gap between germline ends came to 10 bases. CDR1 is SQVTM and CDR2 is ANQGSEA in the germline V gene. The CDR3 runs to 11 residues. The CDR3 nucleotides read TGCAGCGTCAGGGTCTCTTACGAGCAGTACTTC. This codes for CSVRVSYEQYF.

The V gene is TRBV5-1, the J gene TRBJ2-7, with D possibly being TRBD1 or TRBD2 (5 bases each). The germline V and J ends were trimmed by 6 bases and 1 base, with 17 bases remaining between them. Germline CDR1 and CDR2: SGHRS and YFSETQ. This CDR3 region has 15 residues. The CDR3 DNA sequence: TGCGCCAGCACCGTATCTGGGACGTCTTCCTACGAGCAGTACTTC. Protein sequence: CASTVSGTSSYEQYF.

The V gene is TRBV15, the J gene TRBJ2-1; D unresolved. Germline CDR1 LNHNV, CDR2 YYDKDF (reference sequence). CDR3 size: 16 residues. V lost 0 bases and J 0 bases, leaving 9 bases between the germline ends. The CDR3 nucleotides are TGTGCCACCAGCAGAGATCTACAAACCTCCTACAATGAGCAGTTCTTC. Protein product: CATSRDLQTSYNEQFF.

The chain combines TRBV20-1 with TRBJ2-7; D is tentatively TRBD1 or TRBD2 (6 bases each). The CDR3 spans 16 residues. Germline lookup yields CDR1 DFQATT and CDR2 SNEGSKA (reference sequence). V was shortened by 2 bases and J by 7 bases, with 24 bases between the two germline ends. The CDR3 loop is CSARRGASSSYNEQYF. The CDR3, as DNA: TGCAGTGCTAGAAGGGGGGCTAGCAGCTCCTACAATGAGCAGTACTTC.

This chain connects TRBV12-3 or TRBV12-4 to TRBJ2-1, with a tentative D call TRBD1 (6 bases). Trimming took off 5 bases at V and 8 bases at J, with 16 bases between the two ends. The CDR3 runs to 14 residues. The DNA of the CDR3 is TGTGCCAGCAGTCCCGCGGGCAACAGGGATGAGCAGTTCTTC. Its translation is CASSPAGNRDEQFF.

This chain's CDR3 is CASQPVGLGLSYNEQFF. The CDR3 DNA reads TGTGCCAGCCAGCCGGTGGGTTTAGGACTCTCCTACAATGAGCAGTTCTTC. The chain combines TRBV28 with TRBJ2-1; tentatively, D is TRBD2 (5 bases). Trimming cost V 8 bases and J 0 bases, with 20 bases left between them. Germline V CDR1 and CDR2: MDHEN, SYDVKM. The CDR3 runs to 17 residues.

V and J are TRBV4-2 and TRBJ1-1; no clear D gene. The germline CDR1 and CDR2 sequences are LGHNA and YNFKEQ. The CDR3 contains 14 residues. Trimming removed 2 bases at V and 4 bases at J, with 11 bases between. The CDR3 is CASSQPSQTTEAFF. In DNA, the CDR3 is TGTGCCAGCAGCCAACCTTCCCAGACCACTGAAGCTTTCTTT.

The rearrangement joins TRBV21-1 to TRBJ1-2; TRBD1, the table's D call, was not compared with the DNA. TRBV21-1 is a pseudogene segment. The CDR3 contains 17 residues. CDR3 protein: CASSNFPGQGLNYGYTF. The CDR3 nucleotides are TGTGCCAGCAGCAACTTCCCCGGGCAGGGCCTAAACTATGGCTACACCTTC.

J is TRBJ2-2 and V is TRBV13; TRBD2 matches at 10 bases. This CDR3 region has 13 residues. Trimming took 11 bases from V and 0 from J; bases not matched to a gene: 0. Germline CDR1 reads PRHDT; CDR2 reads FYEKMQ (reference sequence). The CDR3 sequence: CAGTSANTGELFF. The CDR3 DNA reads as TGTGCCGGGACTAGCGCGAACACCGGGGAGCTGTTTTTT.

The chain links TRBV29-1 to TRBJ1-2; D gene unclear. V was trimmed by 2 bases and J by 6 bases, leaving 4 bases between them. This CDR3 is 10 amino acids long. Germline lookup yields CDR1 SQVTM and CDR2 ANQGSEA. The CDR3 DNA reads TGCAGCGTTGAACACGATGGCTACACCTTC. Amino acids: CSVEHDGYTF. Variable domain in full (rest from reference TRBV29-1 and TRBJ1-2): SAVISQKPSRDICQRGTSLTIQCQVDSQVTMMFWYRQQPGQSLTLIATANQGSEATYESGFVIDKFPISRPNLTFSTLTVSNMSPEDSSIYLCSVEHDGYTFGSGTRLTVV.

This chain connects TRBV5-1 to TRBJ2-5; 8 bases are shared with TRBD1. The CDR3 extends over 14 amino acids. J lost 4 bases, V lost 6 bases, and 8 bases had no gene match. The germline V gene has CDR1 SGHRS and CDR2 YFSETQ. The CDR3 here is CASTDRGLRETQYF. CDR3 nucleotides: TGCGCCAGCACCGACAGGGGCCTTCGAGAGACCCAGTACTTC.

This clonotype appeared a few times. This chain uses TRBV20-1 with TRBJ2-7; TRBD2 agrees at 11 bases. The ends lost 4 bases at V and 2 bases at J; junction bases unmatched: 7. Germline V gene sequence: CDR1 DFQATT, CDR2 SNEGSKA (reference sequence). The CDR3 runs 15 residues. CDR3: CSATVGTSGTYEQYF. The CDR3 DNA follows: TGCAGTGCTACCGTCGGGACTAGCGGAACCTACGAGCAGTACTTC.

This chain joins TRBV3-1 and TRBJ1-2, with 12 bases lining up with TRBD1. V shed 7 bases, J shed 6 bases, and the junction held 12 bases outside the gene matches. The CDR3 covers 16 residues. The germline V gene has CDR1 LGHDT and CDR2 YNNKEL (reference sequence). The CDR3 DNA reads as TGTGCCAGCAACTTGGTTGGGACAGGGGGCGCCGATGGCTACACCTTC. As protein: CASNLVGTGGADGYTF. The variable domain in full, with the rest retrieved from reference TRBV3-1 and TRBJ1-2, is DTAVSQTPKYLVTQMGNDKSIKCEQNLGHDTMYWYKQDSKKFLKIMFSYNNKELIINETVPNRFSPKSPDKAHLNLHINSLELGDSAVYFCASNLVGTGGADGYTFGSGTRLTVV.

The V call is TRBV24-1, the J call TRBJ2-7; tentatively, D is TRBD1 (6 bases). The CDR3 totals 16 residues. The V gene lost 3 bases and the J gene lost 0 bases, with 14 bases spanning the gap. Germline V gene sequence: CDR1 KGHDR, CDR2 SFDVKD. In nucleotides, the CDR3 is TGTGCCACCAGTGATCGTAACAGGGTAGGCTCCTACGAGCAGTACTTC. Translation: CATSDRNRVGSYEQYF.

This clonotype turned up a few times. The rearrangement uses TRBV25-1 and TRBJ2-5; perhaps D is TRBD1 or TRBD2 (6 bases each). The CDR3 contains 15 residues. CDR1 is MGHDK and CDR2 is SYGVNS in the germline V gene. V was shortened by 5 bases and J by 4 bases, with 17 bases between the two germline ends. The CDR3 reads CASSLQMGGGETQYF. CDR3 DNA sequence: TGTGCCAGCAGTCTACAAATGGGGGGCGGAGAGACCCAGTACTTC.

V and J are TRBV11-2 and TRBJ2-1; D is possibly TRBD2 (5 bases). CDR3 length: 17 amino acids. V gave up 2 bases and J gave up 7 bases, with 21 bases separating them. Germline V CDR1 and CDR2: SGHAT, FQNNGV. Written as DNA, the CDR3 is TGTGCCAGCAGCTTAAAAGCTAGCCCCTGGACGGGGAATGAGCAGTTCTTC. It yields the protein CASSLKASPWTGNEQFF.

The V gene is TRBV12-3 or TRBV12-4, the J gene TRBJ2-1, with no clear D. The V gene lost 2 bases and the J gene lost 12 bases, with 8 bases spanning the gap. The CDR3 extends over 11 amino acids. The CDR3 DNA sequence: TGTGCCAGCAGTTTAATGTCTGGGCAGTTCTTC. It encodes CASSLMSGQFF.

This clonotype has only a few counts. The rearrangement joins TRBV27 to TRBJ2-4, with D perhaps TRBD2 (6 bases). This CDR3 region has 17 residues. CDR1 is MNHEY, CDR2 SMNVEV, per germline (reference sequence). V lost 0 bases to trimming and J lost 1 base, with 13 bases between them. DNA of the CDR3: TGTGCCAGCAGTTTATCTGGAGGGTGGGAGGCCAAAAACATTCAGTACTTC. It encodes CASSLSGGWEAKNIQYF.

V is TRBV5-1 and J is TRBJ2-3; 7 bases are a match to TRBD1. The V and J ends lost 4 bases and 6 bases, in that order; junction bases with no gene match: 5. Germline lookup yields CDR1 SGHRS and CDR2 YFSETQ. CDR3 length: 13 residues. CDR3 loop: CASSATGSDTQYF. The CDR3 DNA reads as TGCGCCAGCAGCGCGACAGGGTCCGATACGCAGTATTTT. The variable domain in full, with the rest retrieved from reference TRBV5-1 and TRBJ2-3, is KAGVTQTPRYLIKTRGQQVTLSCSPISGHRSVSWYQQTPGQGLQFLFEYFSETQRNKGNFPGRFSGRQFSNSRSEMNVSTLELGDSALYLCASSATGSDTQYFGPGTRLTVL.

The chain joins TRBV20-1 to TRBJ2-1; D might be TRBD1 or TRBD2, each matching 7 bases. Germline V gives CDR1 DFQATT, CDR2 SNEGSKA (reference sequence). Trimming pared 1 base from V and 8 bases from J, leaving 15 bases between. This CDR3 has 14 residues. CDR3 bases: TGCAGTGCTAGAGCTCCGACAGGGAGGGATGAGCAGTTCTTC. Translated, it gives CSARAPTGRDEQFF.

V and J are TRBV29-1 and TRBJ2-5; TRBD2 matches 7 bases. Trimming removed 0 bases from V and 12 bases from J; junction bases left unmatched: 10. From germline, CDR1 is SQVTM and CDR2 ANQGSEA. This CDR3 is built from 13 residues. This CDR3 is CSVEDGTTSRKYF. CDR3 coding DNA: TGCAGCGTTGAAGACGGGACTACTTCGAGGAAGTACTTC.

This clonotype has more than one count but fewer than ten. This sequence joins TRBV9 and TRBJ1-3; D gene ambiguous. Trimming cost V 4 bases and J 0 bases, with 5 bases left between them. The germline V gene has CDR1 SGDLS and CDR2 YYNGEE. The CDR3 length is 13 residues. The CDR3 here is CASSRSSGNTIYF. Here the CDR3 DNA reads TGTGCCAGCAGCAGGAGCTCTGGAAACACCATATATTTT.

This rearrangement joins TRBV9 to TRBJ2-7; 7 bases agree with TRBD2. CDR3 size: 17 residues. Germline CDR1 SGDLS, CDR2 YYNGEE. Trimming took 3 bases from V and 2 from J; bases not matched to a gene: 14. In nucleotides, the CDR3 is TGTGCCAGCAGCGCTCAAAGCGCGGGGGATAATACCTACGAGCAGTACTTC. Protein sequence: CASSAQSAGDNTYEQYF.